These 8 T cell receptor beta chains came from one sample sequenced in a study of blood T cells in healthy people across ages. A second PCR of 7 to 11 cycles used a sample-barcoded 5' primer and a J-beta primer mix. Using its own MiXCR run on the 5' RACE reads, TCRdb lists one record per CDR3 protein. The data show 980,000 or so distinct CDR3 sequences, 48% seen once. The sequenced sample consisted of blood. The receptors derive from a man aged 30-40 years in good health.

This clonotype was seen more than once but under ten times. This sequence joins TRBV7-2 and TRBJ2-4, with unresolved D. Germline V gives CDR1 SGHTA, CDR2 FQGNSA. The CDR3 sequence is 16 residues long. V was cut by 1 base and J by 7 bases, with 17 bases left in between. CDR3 sequence (DNA): TGTGCCAGCAGCTTAGTGGTGGGCGGTGTCTCGAACATTCAGTACTTC. This translates into CASSLVVGGVSNIQYF.

This chain links TRBV28 with TRBJ1-1, with D hard to call. V was clipped by 7 bases and J by 3 bases, with 12 bases between them. Germline loops: CDR1 MDHEN, CDR2 SYDVKM. This CDR3 has 13 amino acids. Here the CDR3 reads CASTNGLYTEAFF. CDR3 nucleotides: TGTGCCAGCACGAACGGGCTCTACACTGAAGCTTTCTTT.

This clonotype has only a few counts. CDR3 residues: CASRTGDLNTEAFF. DNA for the CDR3: TGTGCCAGCAGGACAGGGGATCTGAACACTGAAGCTTTCTTT. The V call is TRBV12-3 or TRBV12-4, the J call TRBJ1-1; 8 bases fit TRBD1. Trimming at V came to 6 bases and at J to 0 bases, leaving 3 bases not matched to a gene. This CDR3 spans 14 amino acids.

This clonotype was counted many times. The chain employs TRBV4-2 and TRBJ1-3; no clear D. The CDR3 covers 16 residues. Trimming stripped 2 bases from V and 0 bases from J, with 11 bases between. Germline lookup yields CDR1 LGHNA and CDR2 YNFKEQ. The CDR3 nucleotides read TGTGCCAGCAGCCAATCCGGACGGGACTCTGGAAACACCATATATTTT. Its protein is CASSQSGRDSGNTIYF.

The rearrangement joins TRBV12-3 or TRBV12-4 to TRBJ1-5, with TRBD1 identical over 7 bases. After removal of 6 bases from V and 1 base from J, the junction contained 6 bases not matched to a gene. The CDR3 has 15 amino acids. The CDR3 loop reads CASSLQTGSNQPQHF. In nucleotides, the CDR3 is TGTGCCAGCAGCCTTCAGACAGGGAGCAATCAGCCCCAGCATTTT.

The chain uses TRBV6-6 and TRBJ1-2; D gene ambiguous. Trimming removed 7 bases from V and 4 bases from J, with 10 bases in between. Germline values: CDR1 MNHNY, CDR2 SVGAGI (reference sequence). The CDR3 covers 12 residues. As DNA, the CDR3 is TGTGCCAGCAAGCCTGGCGGCTATGGCTACACCTTC. Protein: CASKPGGYGYTF.

This clonotype was seen a handful of times. The chain joins TRBV10-3 to TRBJ2-3; TRBD1 or TRBD2 may be the D gene (6 bases each). With 8 bases removed from V and 4 bases from J, the gap between germline ends came to 16 bases. The CDR3 consists of 14 residues. Germline loops: CDR1 ENHRY, CDR2 SYGVKD. The CDR3 nucleotides are TGTGCCATCTGGAGCGGAGGGGGTTCAGATACGCAGTATTTT. Protein: CAIWSGGGSDTQYF.

The gene calls are TRBV28 and TRBJ1-6; no clear D gene. V shed 8 bases and J shed 11 bases, with 19 bases lying between them. Germline lookup yields CDR1 MDHEN and CDR2 SYDVKM. The CDR3 sequence is 14 residues long. The CDR3 coding sequence is TGTGCCAGCCCAATCACGGGGTTGATGACACCCCTCCACTTT. It codes for CASPITGLMTPLHF. The whole variable domain, remainder taken from reference TRBV28 and TRBJ1-6, is DVKVTQSSRYLVKRTGEKVFLECVQDMDHENMFWYRQDPGLGLRLIYFSYDVKMKEKGDIPEGYSVSREKKERFSLILESASTNQTSMYLCASPITGLMTPLHFGNGTRLTVT.